This entry lists 18 T cell receptor beta chains sequenced from one sample in a study of technical replicates of blood from a few donors (dated by TCRdb to about 2017). The library was produced with the immunoSEQ multiplex PCR assay. The clones in this table, taken by TCRdb from immuneACCESS, are in-frame only. Not every clone is retained; where verified, under half of the shortfall comes from an unresolved V gene, and the cause of the rest is unknown. This sample holds under 80,000 clones; roughly 94% were observed only once. The top ten hold under 0.3% of the sample. Sequencing was carried out using T cells isolated from PBMCs. These receptor sequences come from a human donor in good health.

The V call is TRBV7-9, the J call TRBJ1-2; D unclear. The germline V gene has CDR1 SEHNR and CDR2 FQNEAQ (reference sequence). The CDR3 extends over 13 amino acids. The V gene lost 5 bases and the J gene lost 4 bases, with 11 bases spanning the gap. CDR3 nucleotide sequence: TGTGCCAGCAGCGACGGGGTTTTCTATGGCTACACCTTC. This gives the protein CASSDGVFYGYTF.

The chain is built from TRBV7-9 and TRBJ2-6; 7 bases agree with TRBD1. CDR3 length equals 13 residues. Germline values: CDR1 SEHNR, CDR2 FQNEAQ (reference sequence). With 5 bases clipped from V and 12 bases from J, the junction kept 7 bases outside the gene matches. The DNA for the CDR3 is TGTGCCAGCAGCCGTGGACAGGCCCCCGTCCTGACTTTC. It yields the protein CASSRGQAPVLTF.

The chain joins TRBV7-9 to TRBJ1-5; no firm D call. Per germline, CDR1 SEHNR and CDR2 FQNEAQ (reference sequence). The CDR3 totals 12 residues. Trimming stripped 5 bases from V and 4 bases from J, with 6 bases between. CDR3 DNA: TGTGCCAGCAGCCTCGGGAATCAGCCCCAGCATTTT. This codes for CASSLGNQPQHF.

This chain uses TRBV7-9 with TRBJ1-2, with 7 bases fitting TRBD1. CDR1 and CDR2 from the germline V gene are SEHNR and FQNEAQ (reference sequence). V was clipped by 1 base and J by 4 bases; unmatched bases: 6. This CDR3 contains 15 residues. The CDR3 nucleotides read TGTGCCAGCAGCTTAGAAAGACAGGGCCTCTATGGCTACACCTTC. Protein: CASSLERQGLYGYTF.

V and J are TRBV5-6 and TRBJ2-3, with 9 bases lining up with TRBD1. CDR3 length: 14 residues. CDR1 and CDR2 (germline): SGHDT, YYEEEE. With V trimmed by 2 bases and J by 9 bases, 7 bases remained unmatched. CDR3 nucleotide sequence: TGTGCCAGCAGCTTAGGGACAGGGTACCAGACGCAGTATTTT. Translation: CASSLGTGYQTQYF.

This chain joins TRBV28 and TRBJ2-7; D gene uncertain. The CDR3 runs 14 residues. Deletions cut 6 bases from V and 0 bases from J, with 12 bases between. In germline, CDR1 is MDHEN, CDR2 SYDVKM. The chain's CDR3 is CASSTFPGSYEQYF. The CDR3 DNA sequence: TGTGCCAGCAGCACCTTTCCGGGCTCCTACGAGCAGTACTTC. The entire variable domain, with the rest obtained from reference TRBV28 and TRBJ2-7, is as follows: DVKVTQSSRYLVKRTGEKVFLECVQDMDHENMFWYRQDPGLGLRLIYFSYDVKMKEKGDIPEGYSVSREKKERFSLILESASTNQTSMYLCASSTFPGSYEQYFGPGTRLTVT.

This rearrangement joins TRBV11-2 to TRBJ2-7; D ambiguous. Germline CDR1 and CDR2: SGHAT and FQNNGV. The CDR3 contains 15 residues. The V end was cut by 1 base, the J end by 2 bases, with 12 bases between. The CDR3 here is CASSLAPTVTYEQYF. The CDR3 DNA sequence: TGTGCCAGCAGCTTAGCTCCAACAGTGACCTACGAGCAGTACTTC.

The J gene is TRBJ2-7, the V gene TRBV5-8; the D gene is possibly TRBD1 (6 bases). CDR1 and CDR2 (germline): SGHTS, YDEGEE. Trimming shortened V by 2 bases and J by 2 bases, and 14 bases separated the two germline ends. The CDR3 totals 15 residues. This CDR3 reads CASSFSGTSAYEQYF. The DNA of the CDR3 is TGTGCCAGCAGCTTCTCCGGGACAAGCGCCTACGAGCAGTACTTC. Filled out from reference TRBV5-8 and TRBJ2-7, the complete variable domain reads EAGVTQSPTHLIKTRGQQATLRCSPISGHTSVYWYQQALGLGLQFLLWYDEGEERNRGNFPPRFSGRQFPNYSSELNVNALELEDSALYLCASSFSGTSAYEQYFGPGTRLTVT.

This chain uses TRBV18 with TRBJ1-2; 7 positions agree with TRBD1. This CDR3 contains 13 residues. The ends lost 1 base at V and 4 bases at J; junction bases unmatched: 0. The germline CDR1 and CDR2 sequences are KGHSH and LQKENI. The CDR3 reads CASSPRDSYGYTF. In DNA, the CDR3 is TGTGCCAGCTCACCACGGGACAGCTATGGCTACACCTTC.

This rearrangement joins TRBV25-1 to TRBJ2-2, with D unresolved. V was shortened by 8 bases and J by 6 bases, with 10 bases between the two germline ends. The CDR3 is 12 amino acids. Germline CDR1 reads MGHDK; CDR2 reads SYGVNS. DNA of the CDR3: TGTGCCAGCGTTCGGTATTCCGGGGAGCTGTTTTTT. This translates into CASVRYSGELFF.

This chain connects TRBV12-2 to TRBJ2-7; the DNA was not compared with TRBD1, the D call given in the table. TRBV12-2 is assigned pseudogene status. This CDR3 spans 9 amino acids. The CDR3 sequence: CASRFPGAF. The DNA for the CDR3 is TGTGCAAGTCGCTTTCCTGGGGCTTTC.

The chain recombines TRBV7-6 with TRBJ2-5; tentative D call: TRBD2 (5 bases). The CDR3 has 14 amino acids. V lost 5 bases and J 7 bases, leaving 17 bases between the germline ends. The V gene's germline CDR1 is SGHVS and CDR2 FNYEAQ. The CDR3 loop reads CASSPRTSSGTQYF. The CDR3 DNA follows: TGTGCCAGCAGCCCTCGGACTTCCTCGGGGACCCAGTACTTC.

In this sample, this clone turned up once. CDR3: CASSKKKGQGELFF. As DNA, the CDR3 is TGTGCCAGCAGCAAGAAGAAGGGACAGGGGGAACTGTTTTTT. V and J are TRBV21-1 and TRBJ1-4; the listed D gene, TRBD1, was not tested against the DNA. TRBV21-1 is deemed a pseudogene. This CDR3 has 14 residues.

V and J are TRBV25-1 and TRBJ2-7; D perhaps matches TRBD2 (5 bases). There are 14 residues in the CDR3. The germline V and J ends were trimmed by 4 bases and 0 bases, with 10 bases remaining between them. CDR1 is MGHDK, CDR2 SYGVNS, per germline. CDR3 amino acids: CASSGEKSSYEQYF. The CDR3 nucleotides read TGTGCCAGCAGTGGGGAGAAAAGCTCCTACGAGCAGTACTTC.

CDR3 in DNA: TGCGCCAGCAGCTTGCAGGGGAACTATGGCTACACCTTC. It is translated as CASSLQGNYGYTF. The chain couples TRBV5-1 to TRBJ1-2, with D maybe TRBD1 (6 bases). Germline V gene sequence: CDR1 SGHRS, CDR2 YFSETQ. V lost 1 base to trimming and J lost 2 bases, with 6 bases between them. This CDR3 region has 13 residues.

This chain joins TRBV11-3 and TRBJ2-7, with 12 bases aligning to TRBD2. There are 16 residues in the CDR3. The V and J ends lost 7 bases and 0 bases, in that order; junction bases with no gene match: 7. Germline V gene data show CDR1 as SGHNT and CDR2 as YENEEA. The CDR3 is CASTPRTSGISYEQYF. CDR3 DNA: TGTGCCAGCACCCCCCGGACTAGCGGGATCTCCTACGAGCAGTACTTC.

The sample holds one count of this clone. V gene TRBV18 combines with J gene TRBJ2-1; 16 bases agree with TRBD2. J lost 4 bases, V lost 6 bases, and 3 bases had no gene match. Germline lookup yields CDR1 KGHSH and CDR2 LQKENI. The length of the CDR3 is 16 residues. The CDR3 spells CASSPGLAGGYNEQFF. CDR3 nucleotides: TGTGCCAGCTCCCCGGGACTAGCGGGAGGGTACAATGAGCAGTTCTTC.

This sequence joins TRBV30 and TRBJ2-1; D uncertain. The germline V and J ends were trimmed by 4 bases and 8 bases, with 21 bases remaining between them. This CDR3 is built from 15 residues. Germline V gene data show CDR1 as GTSNPN and CDR2 as SVGIG (reference sequence). As DNA, the CDR3 is TGTGCCTGGACGACCACAGATCAAGGCTTCCATGAGCAGTTCTTC. Its translation: CAWTTTDQGFHEQFF.